This T cell receptor beta chain was identified during a study of blood T cell repertoires in COVID-19. Study background: Samples representing acute and convalescent COVID-19 were sourced from the United States, Italy and Spain. PBMCs, B-cell-depleted T cells, or T cells provided the cDNA or gDNA that made up the material.

Participant ages covered about 18 to 95 years across 24 US areas. Researchers sorted participants into cohorts using their self-reported clinical history. CDR3 length equals 12 residues. Germline V gives CDR1 SNHLY, CDR2 FYNNEI. Generated by immunoSEQ multiplex PCR, the TCRdb table keeps only in-frame clones and is missing some. In the table there are some 260,000 clones, around nine tenths of which are singletons. The sequenced sample consisted of PBMCs or T cells enriched from blood (not recorded which). This sequence originates from a woman aged 18 to 35 who had recovered from COVID-19. The chain carries TRBV2 and TRBJ1-1; no clear D gene. The CDR3 spells CASGEVNTEAFF. CDR3 sequence (DNA): TGTGCTTCAGGTGAAGTGAACACTGAAGCTTTCTTT.